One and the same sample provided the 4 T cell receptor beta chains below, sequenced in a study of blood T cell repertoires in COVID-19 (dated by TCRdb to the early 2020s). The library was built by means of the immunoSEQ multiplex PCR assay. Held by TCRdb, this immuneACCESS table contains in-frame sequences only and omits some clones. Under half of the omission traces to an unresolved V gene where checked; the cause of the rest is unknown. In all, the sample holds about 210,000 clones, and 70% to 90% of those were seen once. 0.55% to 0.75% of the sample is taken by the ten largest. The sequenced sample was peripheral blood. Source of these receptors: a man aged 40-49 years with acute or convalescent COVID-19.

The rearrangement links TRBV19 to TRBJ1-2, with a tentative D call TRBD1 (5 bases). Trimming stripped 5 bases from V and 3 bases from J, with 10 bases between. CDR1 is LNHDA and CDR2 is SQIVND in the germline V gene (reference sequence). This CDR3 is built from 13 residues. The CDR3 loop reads CASSVAGDYGYTF. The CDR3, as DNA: TGTGCCAGTAGTGTGGCGGGGGACTATGGCTACACCTTC.

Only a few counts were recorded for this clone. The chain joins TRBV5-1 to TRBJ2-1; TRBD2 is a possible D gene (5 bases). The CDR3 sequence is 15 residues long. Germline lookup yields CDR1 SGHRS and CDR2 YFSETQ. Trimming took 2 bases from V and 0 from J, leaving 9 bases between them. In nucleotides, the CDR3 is TGCGCCAGCAGCTTTAGCGCCGACTCCTACAATGAGCAGTTCTTC. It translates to CASSFSADSYNEQFF. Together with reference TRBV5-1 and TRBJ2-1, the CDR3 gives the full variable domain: KAGVTQTPRYLIKTRGQQVTLSCSPISGHRSVSWYQQTPGQGLQFLFEYFSETQRNKGNFPGRFSGRQFSNSRSEMNVSTLELGDSALYLCASSFSADSYNEQFFGPGTRLTVL.

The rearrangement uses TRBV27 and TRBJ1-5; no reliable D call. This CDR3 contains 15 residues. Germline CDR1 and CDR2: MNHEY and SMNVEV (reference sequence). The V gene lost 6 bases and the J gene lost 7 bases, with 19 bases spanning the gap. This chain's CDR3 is CASSLTLRARQPQHF. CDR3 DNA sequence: TGTGCCAGCAGCCTGACATTGAGAGCCAGGCAGCCCCAGCATTTT.

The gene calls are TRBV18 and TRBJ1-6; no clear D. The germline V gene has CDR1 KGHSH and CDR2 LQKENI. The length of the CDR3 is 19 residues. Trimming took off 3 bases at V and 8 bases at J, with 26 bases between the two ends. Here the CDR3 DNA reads TGTGCCAGCTCACCGGTCCGGGGAGGGCGGGGTGTGGTTGATTCACCCCTCCACTTT. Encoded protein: CASSPVRGGRGVVDSPLHF.